These T cell receptor beta chains were read from a single sample in a study of blood T cell repertoires in COVID-19. Assay used: immunoSEQ multiplex PCR; TCRdb lists only in-frame clones, some missing. Here the sample spans around 50,000 clones, roughly 82% being singletons. What was sequenced was peripheral blood. These receptor sequences come from a human donor in a cohort sampled during active COVID-19. The CDR3 runs from the conserved cysteine through the conserved F or W. Fields, in order: J gene, clone size, D gene, V gene, CDR3 protein, CDR3 DNA. The D gene is left open where the match is weak. The size field is filled for only some rows; it gives once, few, many or a size class.

j_call: TRBJ2-1; clone_size: NA; d_call: NA; v_call: TRBV4-2; cdr3_aa: CASSQGALSRVSYNEQFF; cdr3_nt: TGTGCCAGCAGCCAAGGTGCTTTATCGAGAGTCTCCTACAATGAGCAGTTCTTC
j_call: TRBJ2-6; clone_size: NA; d_call: NA; v_call: TRBV29-1; cdr3_aa: CSAKGTGANVLTF; cdr3_nt: TGCAGCGCGAAGGGGACTGGGGCCAACGTCCTGACTTTC
j_call: TRBJ2-5; clone_size: NA; d_call: NA; v_call: TRBV5-4; cdr3_aa: CASSLDPGGPSGGETQYF; cdr3_nt: TGTGCCAGCAGCTTGGATCCGGGAGGGCCCTCAGGGGGAGAGACCCAGTACTTC
j_call: TRBJ1-5; clone_size: NA; d_call: NA; v_call: TRBV12-5; cdr3_aa: CASGSGLLGQPQHF; cdr3_nt: TGTGCTAGTGGTTCTGGACTCTTAGGGCAGCCCCAGCATTTT
j_call: TRBJ2-7; clone_size: once; d_call: TRBD2; v_call: TRBV4-1; cdr3_aa: CASSQAYNPNLAGVITYEQYF; cdr3_nt: TGCGCCAGCAGCCAAGCCTATAACCCTAATCTCGCGGGAGTCATTACCTACGAGCAGTACTTC
j_call: TRBJ1-4; clone_size: once; d_call: NA; v_call: TRBV3-1/TRBV3-2; cdr3_aa: CASSPRGGTTNEKLFF; cdr3_nt: TGTGCCAGCAGCCCGCGTGGCGGGACAACTAATGAAAAACTGTTTTTT
j_call: TRBJ2-3; clone_size: NA; d_call: TRBD2; v_call: TRBV5-1; cdr3_aa: CASSRLSAGGIDTQYF; cdr3_nt: TGCGCCAGCAGCCGACTCTCAGCGGGGGGGATAGATACGCAGTATTTT
j_call: TRBJ2-1; clone_size: NA; d_call: TRBD2; v_call: TRBV9; cdr3_aa: CASSTSGSGNEQFF; cdr3_nt: TGTGCCAGCAGCACGAGCGGGAGTGGGAATGAGCAGTTCTTC
j_call: TRBJ1-2; clone_size: NA; d_call: NA; v_call: TRBV29-1; cdr3_aa: CSVEPTGVNYGYTF; cdr3_nt: TGCAGCGTTGAACCCACAGGTGTTAACTATGGCTACACCTTC
j_call: TRBJ2-5; clone_size: NA; d_call: NA; v_call: TRBV4-1; cdr3_aa: CASSQAGVAQETQYF; cdr3_nt: TGCGCCAGCAGCCAAGCGGGGGTGGCCCAAGAGACCCAGTACTTC
j_call: TRBJ2-1; clone_size: NA; d_call: TRBD1; v_call: TRBV6-2/TRBV6-3; cdr3_aa: CASSYSRRQGAYEQFF; cdr3_nt: TGTGCCAGCAGTTACTCGAGGCGTCAGGGGGCCTATGAGCAGTTCTTC
j_call: TRBJ2-7; clone_size: once; d_call: NA; v_call: TRBV7-2; cdr3_aa: CASSYTGYEQYF; cdr3_nt: TGTGCCAGCAGCTACACAGGTTACGAGCAGTACTTC
j_call: TRBJ2-4; clone_size: few; d_call: NA; v_call: TRBV20-1; cdr3_aa: CSASSVQGLLAKNIQYF; cdr3_nt: TGCAGTGCTAGTAGCGTCCAGGGCCTACTAGCCAAAAACATTCAGTACTTC
j_call: TRBJ2-5; clone_size: NA; d_call: NA; v_call: TRBV7-9; cdr3_aa: CASSPGGLETQYF; cdr3_nt: TGTGCCAGCAGCCCCGGGGGATTAGAGACCCAGTACTTC
j_call: TRBJ2-5; clone_size: NA; d_call: TRBD2; v_call: TRBV5-4; cdr3_aa: CASSLSSGVGEETQYF; cdr3_nt: TGTGCCAGCAGCTTGTCGAGCGGGGTTGGGGAAGAGACCCAGTACTTC
j_call: TRBJ2-2; clone_size: NA; d_call: NA; v_call: TRBV11-2; cdr3_aa: CASSLDRVPNTGELFF; cdr3_nt: TGTGCCAGCAGCTTAGATCGGGTCCCGAACACCGGGGAGCTGTTTTTT
j_call: TRBJ1-4; clone_size: NA; d_call: NA; v_call: TRBV4-3; cdr3_aa: CASSQIFPGSGVEKLFF; cdr3_nt: TGCGCCAGCAGCCAGATTTTTCCGGGATCGGGCGTTGAAAAACTGTTTTTT
j_call: TRBJ2-3; clone_size: NA; d_call: NA; v_call: TRBV24-1; cdr3_aa: CATSEPLGTSFCTDTQYF; cdr3_nt: TGTGCCACCAGTGAGCCTCTCGGGACATCGTTTTGCACAGATACGCAGTATTTT
j_call: TRBJ1-4; clone_size: NA; d_call: NA; v_call: TRBV5-1; cdr3_aa: CASSLTGPNEKLFF; cdr3_nt: TGCGCCAGCAGCTTAACAGGGCCCAATGAAAAACTGTTTTTT
j_call: TRBJ2-2; clone_size: NA; d_call: TRBD1; v_call: TRBV19; cdr3_aa: CATETGVRTGELFF; cdr3_nt: TGTGCCACCGAGACAGGGGTTAGGACCGGGGAGCTGTTTTTT
j_call: TRBJ1-2; clone_size: once; d_call: TRBD1; v_call: TRBV30; cdr3_aa: CAWGTGAYGGYTF; cdr3_nt: TGTGCCTGGGGGACAGGGGCCTATGGGGGCTACACCTTC
j_call: TRBJ1-5; clone_size: NA; d_call: TRBD1; v_call: TRBV23-1; cdr3_aa: CASSQAPSDRANQPQHF; cdr3_nt: TGCGCCAGCAGTCAAGCCCCATCGGACAGGGCTAATCAGCCCCAGCATTTT
j_call: TRBJ2-7; clone_size: NA; d_call: TRBD1; v_call: TRBV10-2; cdr3_aa: CARGRQGAGGYEQYF; cdr3_nt: TGCGCCCGCGGACGACAGGGGGCGGGGGGCTACGAGCAGTACTTC
j_call: TRBJ2-5; clone_size: NA; d_call: TRBD2; v_call: TRBV6-4; cdr3_aa: CASNVRDSGTIQETQYF; cdr3_nt: TGTGCCAGCAACGTCCGAGACAGCGGGACCATACAAGAGACCCAGTACTTC